A single sample is the source of the 9 T cell receptor beta chains below, sequenced in a study of blood T cells in healthy people across ages. Combining a sample-barcoded 5' primer with a J-beta primer mix, a second PCR ran for roughly 7 to 12 cycles. One entry per CDR3 protein, called by TCRdb with MiXCR from the 5' RACE reads. Here the sample spans 650,000 to 1,000,000 distinct CDR3 sequences, 35% to 50% being singletons. Specimen: blood. The receptors were gathered from a man older than 75 in good health.

The rearrangement joins TRBV6-6 to TRBJ1-5; 8 nucleotides align to TRBD1. The CDR3 covers 15 residues. V dropped 7 bases and J dropped 4; count of bases not matched to a gene: 9. Germline-derived CDR1 and CDR2 are MNHNY and SVGAGI (reference sequence). In nucleotides, the CDR3 is TGTGCCAGCACAGGGCAGGGGGCTTCTAATCAGCCCCAGCATTTT. Protein product: CASTGQGASNQPQHF.

As regards this clonotype: A much bigger clone sits one base away, suggesting this may be a read error. The V and J genes are TRBV7-2 and TRBJ2-1; TRBD2 aligns across 10 bases. Looked up from germline, CDR1 is SGHTA and CDR2 is FQGNSA. V lost 0 bases and J lost 13; bases outside the gene matches: 12. This CDR3 comprises 16 residues. The CDR3 DNA follows: TGTGCCAGCAGCTTAGCGGTAGCGGGAGGTAGGGAGACCCAGTTCTTC. Translated: CASSLAVAGGRETQFF.

A single count supports this clonotype. The chain links TRBV29-1 to TRBJ1-4; 9 positions match TRBD1. The germline V gene has CDR1 SQVTM and CDR2 ANQGSEA. The trim removed 4 bases at V and 7 bases at J, leaving 10 bases unmatched. This CDR3 spans 15 amino acids. The CDR3 spells CSVVFTGGTSEKLFF. The CDR3 nucleotides are TGCAGCGTTGTCTTTACAGGGGGCACATCTGAAAAACTGTTTTTT.

The CDR3 sequence is CASSLQGREQYF. CDR3 in DNA: TGCGCCAGCAGCTTACAGGGTCGCGAGCAGTACTTC. The chain is built from TRBV5-1 and TRBJ2-7, with D perhaps matching TRBD1 (6 bases). CDR1 is SGHRS and CDR2 is YFSETQ in the germline V gene. V gave up 2 bases and J gave up 6 bases, with 9 bases separating them. This CDR3 region has 12 residues.

In this sample, this clonotype turned up a few times. This chain links TRBV9 with TRBJ2-3, with 9 bases lining up with TRBD2. With 0 bases clipped from V and 5 bases from J, the junction kept 13 bases outside the gene matches. From germline, CDR1 is SGDLS and CDR2 YYNGEE. The CDR3 consists of 18 residues. CDR3 DNA: TGTGCCAGCAGCGTAGGGGCGCGGCTAGCGGGAATTCTAGATACGCAGTATTTT. Amino acid sequence: CASSVGARLAGILDTQYF.

There are a few counts of this clonotype. V and J are TRBV20-1 and TRBJ2-1; D not resolved. CDR1 is DFQATT, CDR2 SNEGSKA, per germline (reference sequence). This CDR3 comprises 14 residues. V lost 3 bases to trimming and J lost 4 bases, with 13 bases between them. CDR3: CSARIDGRYNEQFF. CDR3 in DNA: TGCAGTGCTAGGATCGACGGGCGGTACAATGAGCAGTTCTTC.

The chain employs TRBV20-1 and TRBJ2-3; no clear D gene. Between the trimmed V and J ends, which lost 6 bases and 0 bases, there was a span of 13 bases. The CDR3 covers 14 residues. The germline V gene has CDR1 DFQATT and CDR2 SNEGSKA (reference sequence). The CDR3 loop reads CSASAGLSTDTQYF. CDR3 DNA: TGCAGTGCCAGCGCCGGGTTGAGCACAGATACGCAGTATTTT.

About this clonotype: A much more abundant neighbour one base away suggests this may be a read error. The V gene is TRBV25-1, the J gene TRBJ2-1; 14 bases fit TRBD2. Germline V gene sequence: CDR1 MGHDK, CDR2 SYGVNS. The CDR3 is made up of 15 amino acids. V dropped 6 bases and J dropped 8; count of bases not matched to a gene: 6. The DNA of the CDR3 is TGTGCCAGCAGAGAGACTAGCGGGAGGGCCGATGAGCAGTTCTTC. It yields the protein CASRETSGRADEQFF.

This clonotype has ten or more counts. This chain links TRBV29-1 with TRBJ2-5; maybe TRBD2 (7 bases). The V and J ends lost 7 bases and 5 bases respectively, with 14 bases between them. The CDR3 spans 12 residues. CDR1 and CDR2 from the germline V gene are SQVTM and ANQGSEA. CDR3 in amino acids: CSARGADETQYF. For the CDR3, the DNA is TGCAGCGCCCGGGGGGCGGATGAGACCCAGTACTTC. The full variable domain, rest sourced from reference TRBV29-1 and TRBJ2-5, is SAVISQKPSRDICQRGTSLTIQCQVDSQVTMMFWYRQQPGQSLTLIATANQGSEATYESGFVIDKFPISRPNLTFSTLTVSNMSPEDSSIYLCSARGADETQYFGPGTRLLVL.